The present entry profiles one T cell receptor (beta chain) with its context. Antigen specificity is unknown. The V gene lost 6 bases and the J gene lost 2 bases, with 15 bases spanning the gap. CDR1 and CDR2 from the germline V gene are MNHEY and SVGAGI. The CDR3 extends over 15 amino acids. The record originates from a study of T cell responses to AZD1222 COVID-19 vaccine. Study findings and constraints: A reported finding is that nearly half of spike-specific TCRs target unmutated variant regions.

Profiling relied on immunoSEQ multiplex PCR, and the TCRdb table lists in-frame clones only, not all of them. The sample lists 110,000 or so clones, about 90% seen once, with 6% to 8% in the top ten. This TCR came from an adult in good health. The sequencing here drew on peripheral blood, taken on day 0 of AZD1222 vaccination. J is TRBJ2-3 and V is TRBV6-5, with D perhaps matching TRBD1 or TRBD2 (6 bases each). For the CDR3, the DNA is TGTGCCAGCAGGGGGGGCGGGGCCTTCACAGATACGCAGTATTTT. Translating it yields CASRGGGAFTDTQYF.